The 19 T cell receptor beta chains reported below all come from one sample, sequenced in a study of T cell responses to AZD1222 COVID-19 vaccine. Sequencing used immunoSEQ multiplex PCR; TCRdb keeps in-frame clones, though not all of them. The table lists about 90,000 clones, approximately 89% of them singletons, with around 6% in the top ten. Sequenced material: peripheral blood, taken 28 days after the second AZD1222 dose. All receptors come from an adult who received the AZD1222 COVID-19 vaccine.

The chain combines TRBV7-6 with TRBJ1-3, with D hard to call. Trimming took 1 base from V and 0 from J, leaving 7 bases between them. The CDR3 covers 15 residues. CDR1 SGHVS and CDR2 FNYEAQ come from the germline V gene. CDR3 DNA: TGTGCCAGCAGCTTAGGGGTCAGCTCTGGAAACACCATATATTTT. Translated, it gives CASSLGVSSGNTIYF. The full variable domain, completed using reference TRBV7-6 and TRBJ1-3, is GAGVSQSPRYKVTKRGQDVALRCDPISGHVSLYWYRQALGQGPEFLTYFNYEAQQDKSGLPNDRFSAERPEGSISTLTIQRTEQRDSAMYRCASSLGVSSGNTIYFGEGSWLTVV.

The chain uses TRBV27 and TRBJ1-4; D is undetermined. Trimming took 6 bases from V and 5 from J, leaving 7 bases between them. Germline V gene data show CDR1 as MNHEY and CDR2 as SMNVEV (reference sequence). This CDR3 contains 12 residues. CDR3 nucleotides: TGTGCCAGCAGAGGACTCAATGAAAAACTGTTTTTT. Residues: CASRGLNEKLFF.

The J gene is TRBJ2-1, the V gene TRBV5-6; TRBD2 matches at 8 bases. Germline V lookup: CDR1 SGHDT, CDR2 YYEEEE. The length of the CDR3 is 17 residues. V lost 1 base, J lost 2 bases, and 8 bases stayed unmatched. The DNA of the CDR3 is TGTGCCAGCAGCTTGAGGTTTGGCGGGGGGCCCTACAATGAGCAGTTCTTC. Its translation: CASSLRFGGGPYNEQFF. Complete variable domain (other parts from reference TRBV5-6 and TRBJ2-1): DAGVTQSPTHLIKTRGQQVTLRCSPKSGHDTVSWYQQALGQGPQFIFQYYEEEERQRGNFPDRFSGHQFPNYSSELNVNALLLGDSALYLCASSLRFGGGPYNEQFFGPGTRLTVL.

The chain carries TRBV7-3 and TRBJ1-1, with a weak D call TRBD1 (5 bases). The CDR3 length is 14 residues. The germline V gene encodes CDR1 SGHTA and CDR2 FQGTGA. V dropped 2 bases and J dropped 1 base, with 8 bases sitting between them. In nucleotides, the CDR3 is TGTGCCAGCAGCTTACTGGGACCGAACACTGAAGCTTTCTTT. Protein: CASSLLGPNTEAFF.

The V gene is TRBV9, the J gene TRBJ1-2; 8 bases are shared with TRBD1. The CDR3 is made up of 15 amino acids. The V gene end was trimmed by 3 bases and the J gene end by 7 bases; junction bases not matched to a gene: 11. The germline gives CDR1 SGDLS, CDR2 YYNGEE. CDR3 nucleotide sequence: TGTGCCAGCAGCGGTCCCCATCAGGGGGCGCGTGGCTACACCTTC. As protein: CASSGPHQGARGYTF.

The chain has TRBV5-4 and TRBJ2-1, with TRBD1 matching over 9 bases. CDR3 length: 16 residues. J lost 4 bases, V lost 0 bases, and 5 bases had no gene match. Germline V gives CDR1 SGHNT, CDR2 YYREEE (reference sequence). CDR3 DNA sequence: TGTGCCAGCAGCTTGGCCCCCGGGACAGGGTACAATGAGCAGTTCTTC. As protein: CASSLAPGTGYNEQFF.

The rearrangement links TRBV6-5 to TRBJ1-4, with TRBD1 as a possible D gene (6 bases). V shed 8 bases and J shed 4 bases, with 17 bases lying between them. Germline assignment: CDR1 MNHEY and CDR2 SVGAGI. CDR3 length: 15 amino acids. The CDR3: CASCPDRLNNEKLFF. For the CDR3, the DNA is TGTGCCAGCTGCCCCGACAGGCTAAATAATGAAAAACTGTTTTTT.

J is TRBJ1-6 and V is TRBV7-3; D is unresolved. Germline CDR1 is SGHTA and CDR2 is FQGTGA. The CDR3 sequence is 13 residues long. Trimming cost V 3 bases and J 7 bases, with 7 bases left between them. The CDR3 DNA sequence: TGTGCCAGCAGCTTGGAAGGAAATTCACCCCTCCACTTT. It specifies CASSLEGNSPLHF.

The CDR3 loop is CASSEDRKNNEQFF. CDR3 DNA: TGTGCCAGCAGTGAGGACAGGAAAAACAATGAGCAGTTCTTC. V is TRBV25-1 and J is TRBJ2-1, with 7 bases matching TRBD1. Germline V gives CDR1 MGHDK, CDR2 SYGVNS. The CDR3 runs 14 residues. Trimming at V came to 3 bases and at J to 5 bases, leaving 4 bases not matched to a gene. The complete variable domain, with remaining parts taken from reference TRBV25-1 and TRBJ2-1, reads EADIYQTPRYLVIGTGKKITLECSQTMGHDKMYWYQQDPGMELHLIHYSYGVNSTEKGDLSSESTVSRIRTEHFPLTLESARPSHTSQYLCASSEDRKNNEQFFGPGTRLTVL.

The genes are TRBV14 and TRBJ2-6; maybe TRBD2 (5 bases). Trimming took 4 bases from V and 0 from J, leaving 13 bases between them. Germline V gives CDR1 SGHDN, CDR2 FVKESK. The CDR3 has 17 residues. The chain's CDR3 is CASSPQAGSSGANVLTF. In DNA form, the CDR3 reads TGTGCCAGCAGCCCCCAGGCGGGTAGCTCTGGGGCCAACGTCCTGACTTTC.

The V call is TRBV10-1, the J call TRBJ2-5, with D maybe TRBD2 (5 bases). Looked up from germline, CDR1 is WNHNN and CDR2 is SYGVQD (reference sequence). This CDR3 spans 14 amino acids. Trimming took off 3 bases at V and 7 bases at J, with 15 bases between the two ends. The CDR3 coding sequence is TGCGCCAGCAGTGATACTGGAGGCCGGCGGACCCAGTACTTC. Translating gives CASSDTGGRRTQYF.

The chain links TRBV3-1 (or the pseudogene TRBV3-2) to TRBJ1-6; D is ambiguous. In germline, CDR1 is LGHDT, CDR2 YNNKEL (reference sequence). V dropped 1 base and J dropped 9 bases, with 4 bases sitting between them. The CDR3 loop spans 12 amino acids. The CDR3 sequence: CASSQGGSPLHF. The CDR3 DNA reads as TGTGCCAGCAGCCAAGGTGGTTCACCCCTCCACTTT.

The sample holds one count of this clone. V is TRBV29-1 and J is TRBJ1-1; D is unclear. The CDR3 sequence is 14 residues long. Trimming removed 7 bases from V and 0 bases from J, with 15 bases in between. Germline assignment: CDR1 SQVTM and CDR2 ANQGSEA. The DNA of the CDR3 is TGCAGCGCCAAGGTAACAGATATGAACACTGAAGCTTTCTTT. Encoded protein: CSAKVTDMNTEAFF.

The genes are TRBV7-3 and TRBJ2-1, with D perhaps TRBD1 or TRBD2 (5 bases each). The length of the CDR3 is 14 residues. Germline CDR1 SGHTA, CDR2 FQGTGA. V lost 2 bases and J 6 bases, leaving 11 bases between the germline ends. CDR3 coding DNA: TGTGCCAGCAGCTTATGGGGACCCAGCAATGAGCAGTTCTTC. Residues: CASSLWGPSNEQFF.

This clone occurred once. The rearrangement joins TRBV18 to TRBJ1-4; TRBD1 might be the D (6 bases). The CDR3 is made up of 14 amino acids. Germline CDR1 and CDR2: KGHSH and LQKENI. The ends were cut back, 5 bases at V and 3 bases at J, with 10 bases in the middle. The CDR3 region has the DNA TGTGCCAGCTCAGGACAGCCAGCTAATGAAAAACTGTTTTTT. Protein: CASSGQPANEKLFF.

The J gene is TRBJ1-4, the V gene TRBV5-1; unclear D gene. Trimming stripped 0 bases from V and 7 bases from J, with 13 bases between. The CDR3 is 15 residues long. Per the germline V gene, CDR1 is SGHRS and CDR2 is YFSETQ. The CDR3 here is CASSLDGLPGEKLFF. The CDR3 DNA follows: TGCGCCAGCAGCTTGGATGGCCTCCCGGGTGAAAAACTGTTTTTT.

This chain connects TRBV14 to TRBJ1-1, with 9 bases identical to TRBD1. The ends lost 2 bases at V and 4 bases at J; junction bases unmatched: 5. Per the germline V gene, CDR1 is SGHDN and CDR2 is FVKESK. This CDR3 is built from 15 residues. CDR3 sequence reads: CASSQNRGRITEAFF. The CDR3 DNA is TGTGCCAGCAGCCAAAACAGGGGGCGAATCACTGAAGCTTTCTTT.

The chain couples TRBV6-2 or TRBV6-3 to TRBJ2-7; no clear D gene. Per the germline V gene, CDR1 is MNHEY and CDR2 is SVGEGT. Trimming took off 0 bases at V and 1 base at J, with 10 bases between the two ends. CDR3 length equals 15 residues. The CDR3 protein is CASSYSISASYEQYF. The CDR3 DNA sequence: TGTGCCAGCAGTTACTCGATAAGTGCTTCCTACGAGCAGTACTTC.

A single count supports this clone. This chain links TRBV6-5 with TRBJ1-2; D not certain. The CDR3 is made up of 15 amino acids. Deletions cut 6 bases from V and 4 bases from J, with 18 bases between. Germline CDR1 reads MNHEY; CDR2 reads SVGAGI. This CDR3 reads CASSPREGGSYGYTF. The CDR3 DNA reads TGTGCCAGCAGCCCCCGGGAAGGCGGGAGCTATGGCTACACCTTC.